This T cell receptor (beta chain) was sequenced in a study of blood T cells in healthy people across ages. The study, taken as a whole, reports: Versus aged donors, long-lived donors had higher diversity and more naive CD4+ cells.

Healthy Caucasian individuals from Russia aged about 6 to 100 were enrolled as donors. Total RNA, at least 5 micrograms per sample, was extracted from PBMCs. This clonotype was detected only a few times. Its antigen remains unidentified. Primed by a sample-barcoded 5' primer and a J-beta primer mix, a second PCR proceeded for 7 to 11 cycles. A template-switch adaptor containing 12 random nucleotides labeled each cDNA molecule. TCRdb re-called the 5' RACE reads with MiXCR, one entry per CDR3 protein. The table includes about 1.5 million distinct CDR3 sequences, 35% to 45% detected once. CDR3 length equals 15 residues. Germline-derived CDR1 and CDR2 are MRHNA and SNTAGT. The V and J ends lost 0 bases and 4 bases, in that order; junction bases with no gene match: 1.

J is TRBJ2-1 and V is TRBV6-4, with TRBD2 identical over 9 bases. This clonotype was sampled from a woman in her late teens or twenties in good health. Sequences were obtained from blood. CDR3 bases: TGTGCCAGCAGTGACTCGAGCGGGAGGTACAATGAGCAGTTCTTC. Translating gives CASSDSSGRYNEQFF.